The 10 T cell receptor beta chains below were found in one sample sequenced in a study of blood T cells in healthy people across ages. PCR was performed a second time for 7 to 11 cycles using a sample-barcoded 5' primer and a J-beta primer mix. TCRdb used MiXCR to reprocess the 5' RACE reads, holding one entry per CDR3 protein. In the table there are approximately 1.5 million distinct CDR3 sequences, less than 45% of which are singletons. Sequencing used blood. All receptors come from a woman between 18 and 29 years old in good health.

This clonotype was detected a few times. This chain uses TRBV12-3 or TRBV12-4 with TRBJ2-1, with D tentatively TRBD1 or TRBD2 (5 bases each). Trimming pared 1 base from V and 10 bases from J, leaving 11 bases between. This CDR3 spans 13 amino acids. Written as DNA, the CDR3 is TGTGCCAGCAGTTTAGGAGTGGGGGAGGAGCAGTTCTTC. Residues: CASSLGVGEEQFF.

The chain couples TRBV20-1 to TRBJ1-1; weak D call: TRBD1 (5 bases). Germline V gene sequence: CDR1 DFQATT, CDR2 SNEGSKA (reference sequence). V shed 5 bases and J shed 3 bases, with 10 bases lying between them. The CDR3 is made up of 12 amino acids. CDR3 DNA sequence: TGCAGTGCTTACCGGGGCTACACTGAAGCTTTCTTT. It specifies CSAYRGYTEAFF.

This clonotype was detected a few times. In DNA, the CDR3 is TGTGCCAGCAGACCGACTCCCCCTCCCTCCGAGCAGTACTTC. Protein: CASRPTPPPSEQYF. The gene calls are TRBV6-2 or TRBV6-3 and TRBJ2-7, with no clear D. Trimming stripped 6 bases from V and 6 bases from J, with 18 bases between. The CDR3 runs to 14 residues. Germline V gene lookup returns CDR1 MNHEY and CDR2 SVGEGT.

This clonotype has a count of ten or more. CDR3 in DNA: TGTGCCAGCAGCCTATCAACAGGGGGGGGGGAAAAACTGTTTTTT. Translating it yields CASSLSTGGGEKLFF. The chain carries TRBV4-2 and TRBJ1-4; TRBD1 matches 8 bases. The CDR3 totals 15 residues. The V and J ends lost 4 bases and 8 bases, in that order; junction bases with no gene match: 9. Germline values: CDR1 LGHNA, CDR2 YNFKEQ.

This clonotype was counted a few times. The chain links TRBV7-9 to TRBJ1-2, with TRBD1 identical over 8 bases. The germline gives CDR1 SEHNR, CDR2 FQNEAQ (reference sequence). V gave up 3 bases and J gave up 4 bases; unmatched junction bases: 4. The CDR3 length is 14 residues. CDR3 protein: CASSLKGQGYGYTF. CDR3 bases: TGTGCCAGCAGCTTGAAAGGACAGGGCTATGGCTACACCTTC.

The V call is TRBV9, the J call TRBJ1-2, with a weak D call TRBD1 (6 bases). CDR1 SGDLS and CDR2 YYNGEE come from the germline V gene. CDR3 length equals 14 residues. V lost 4 bases to trimming and J lost 4 bases, with 14 bases between them. CDR3 loop: CASSPTTGGYGYTF. The CDR3 region has the DNA TGTGCCAGCAGCCCCACGACAGGAGGCTATGGCTACACCTTC.

The CDR3 is CSVRGTRQQYF. Here the CDR3 DNA reads TGCAGCGTTCGCGGGACTAGGCAGCAGTACTTC. The J gene is TRBJ2-7, the V gene TRBV29-1, with 8 bases fitting TRBD2. The CDR3 is 11 amino acids. With 5 bases clipped from V and 8 bases from J, the junction kept 5 bases outside the gene matches. Germline V gives CDR1 SQVTM, CDR2 ANQGSEA.

As to this clonotype: The junction and the germline gene differ at one end; a read error may be behind it. The rearrangement uses TRBV24-1 and TRBJ2-1, with a possible D match to TRBD1 (6 bases). Germline V gene sequence: CDR1 KGHDR, CDR2 SFDVKD. CDR3 length: 14 amino acids. In nucleotides, the CDR3 is TGTGCCACCAGGGATTGGACAGAAAACAATGAGCAGTTCTTC. It yields the protein CATRDWTENNEQFF.

The chain carries TRBV4-1 and TRBJ2-7, with D hard to call. The CDR3 runs 16 residues. With 0 bases removed from V and 6 bases from J, the gap between germline ends came to 18 bases. Germline CDR1 MGHRA, CDR2 YSYEKL. CDR3 amino acids: CASSQEGRQPLREQYF. The CDR3 nucleotides are TGCGCCAGCAGCCAAGAAGGAAGGCAGCCCCTACGCGAGCAGTACTTC.

The chain recombines TRBV2 with TRBJ2-1, with 11 bases that match TRBD2. Near its end, the DNA agrees better with TRBJ2-7, so the J call may be wrong. The germline gives CDR1 SNHLY, CDR2 FYNNEI. This CDR3 is built from 15 residues. The CDR3 is CASRPGLAVNNEQYF. DNA of the CDR3: TGTGCCAGCAGACCGGGACTAGCGGTTAACAATGAGCAGTACTTC.